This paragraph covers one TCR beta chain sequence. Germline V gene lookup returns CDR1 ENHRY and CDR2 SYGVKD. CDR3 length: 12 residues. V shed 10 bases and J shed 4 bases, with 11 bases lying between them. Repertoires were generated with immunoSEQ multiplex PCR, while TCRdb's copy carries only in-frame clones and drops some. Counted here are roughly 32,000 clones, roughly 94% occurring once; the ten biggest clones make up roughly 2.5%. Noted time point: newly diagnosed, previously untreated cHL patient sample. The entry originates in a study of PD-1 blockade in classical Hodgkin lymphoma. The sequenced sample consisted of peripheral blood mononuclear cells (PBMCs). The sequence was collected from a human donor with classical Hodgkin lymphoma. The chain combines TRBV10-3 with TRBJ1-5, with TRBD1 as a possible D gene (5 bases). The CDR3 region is CATGTENQPQHF. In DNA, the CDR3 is TGTGCCACCGGGACCGAGAATCAGCCCCAGCATTTT.